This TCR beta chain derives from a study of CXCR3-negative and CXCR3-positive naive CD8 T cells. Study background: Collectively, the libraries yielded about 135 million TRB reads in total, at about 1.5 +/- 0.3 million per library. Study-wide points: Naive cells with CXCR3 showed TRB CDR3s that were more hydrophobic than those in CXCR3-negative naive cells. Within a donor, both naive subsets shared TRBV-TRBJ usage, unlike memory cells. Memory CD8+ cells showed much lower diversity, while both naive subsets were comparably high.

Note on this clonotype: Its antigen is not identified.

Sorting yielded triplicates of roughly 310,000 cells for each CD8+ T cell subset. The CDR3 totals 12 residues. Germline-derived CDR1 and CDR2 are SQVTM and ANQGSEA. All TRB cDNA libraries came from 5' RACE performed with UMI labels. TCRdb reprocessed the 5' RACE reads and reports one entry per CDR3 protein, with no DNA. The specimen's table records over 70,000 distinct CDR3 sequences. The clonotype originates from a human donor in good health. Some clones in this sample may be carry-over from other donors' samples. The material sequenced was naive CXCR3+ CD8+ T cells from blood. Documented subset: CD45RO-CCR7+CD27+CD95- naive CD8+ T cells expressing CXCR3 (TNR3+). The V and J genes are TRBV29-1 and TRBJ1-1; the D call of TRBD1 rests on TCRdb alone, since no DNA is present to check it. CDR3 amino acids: CSVEVRATEAFF.